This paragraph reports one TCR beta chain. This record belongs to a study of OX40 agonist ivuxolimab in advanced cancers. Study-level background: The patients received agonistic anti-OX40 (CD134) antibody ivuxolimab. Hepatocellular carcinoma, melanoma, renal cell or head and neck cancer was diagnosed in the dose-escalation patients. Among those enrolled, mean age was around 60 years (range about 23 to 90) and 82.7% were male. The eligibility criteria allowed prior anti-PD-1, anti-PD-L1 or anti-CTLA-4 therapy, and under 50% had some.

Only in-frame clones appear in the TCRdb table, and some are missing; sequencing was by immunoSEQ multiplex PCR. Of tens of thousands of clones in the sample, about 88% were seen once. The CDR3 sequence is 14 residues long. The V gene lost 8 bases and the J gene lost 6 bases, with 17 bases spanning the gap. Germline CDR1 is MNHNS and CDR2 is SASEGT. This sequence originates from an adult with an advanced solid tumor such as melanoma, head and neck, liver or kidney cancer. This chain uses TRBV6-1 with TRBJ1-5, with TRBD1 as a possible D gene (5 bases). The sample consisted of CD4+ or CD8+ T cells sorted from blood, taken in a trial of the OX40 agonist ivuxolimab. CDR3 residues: CASVKGQGTQPQHF. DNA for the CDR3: TGTGCCAGCGTAAAGGGGCAGGGAACTCAGCCCCAGCATTTT.